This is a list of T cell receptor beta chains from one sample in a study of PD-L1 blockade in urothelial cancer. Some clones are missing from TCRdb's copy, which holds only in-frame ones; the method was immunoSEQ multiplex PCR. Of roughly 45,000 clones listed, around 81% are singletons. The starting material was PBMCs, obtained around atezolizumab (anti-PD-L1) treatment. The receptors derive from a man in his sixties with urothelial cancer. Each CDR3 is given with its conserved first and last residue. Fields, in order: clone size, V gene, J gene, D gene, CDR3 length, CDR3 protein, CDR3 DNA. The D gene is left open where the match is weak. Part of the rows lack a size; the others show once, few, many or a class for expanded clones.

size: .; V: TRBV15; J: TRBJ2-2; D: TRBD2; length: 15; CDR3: CATSTGLAGSGELFF; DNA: TGTGCCACCAGCACGGGACTAGCGGGATCCGGGGAGCTGTTTTTT
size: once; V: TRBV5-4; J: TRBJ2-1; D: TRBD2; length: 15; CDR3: CASSPGLAGDFEQFF; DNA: TGTGCCAGCAGCCCGGGACTAGCGGGAGATTTTGAGCAGTTCTTC
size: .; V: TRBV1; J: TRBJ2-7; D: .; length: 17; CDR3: CTSRGLAGGNLSGEQYF; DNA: TGCACCAGCAGGGGACTAGCGGGGGGTAATTTATCGGGAGAGCAGTACTTC
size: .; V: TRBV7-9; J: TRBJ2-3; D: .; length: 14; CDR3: CASSLVTITDTQYF; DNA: TGTGCCAGCAGCTTAGTCACTATCACAGATACGCAGTATTTT
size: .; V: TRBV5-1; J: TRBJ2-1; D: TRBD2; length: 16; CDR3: CASSLDVSGRASEQFF; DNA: TGCGCCAGCAGCTTGGATGTTAGCGGGAGGGCCAGTGAGCAGTTCTTC
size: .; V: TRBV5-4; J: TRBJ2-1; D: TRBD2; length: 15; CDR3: CASSSGLALREEQFF; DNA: TGTGCCAGCAGCTCGGGACTAGCGTTGAGGGAAGAGCAGTTCTTC
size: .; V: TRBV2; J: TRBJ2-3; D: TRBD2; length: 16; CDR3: CASSAEAGTSTDTQYF; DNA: TGTGCCAGCAGCGCAGAAGCGGGGACTAGCACAGATACGCAGTATTTT
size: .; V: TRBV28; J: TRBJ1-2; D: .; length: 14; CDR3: CASIGGRYDYGYTF; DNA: TGTGCCAGCATAGGGGGACGGTACGACTATGGCTACACCTTC
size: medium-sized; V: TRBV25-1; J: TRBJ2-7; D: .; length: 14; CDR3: CASSDWDNLYEQYF; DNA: TGTGCCAGCAGTGACTGGGACAACCTCTACGAGCAGTACTTC
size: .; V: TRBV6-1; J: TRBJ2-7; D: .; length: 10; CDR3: CASSEAVWYF; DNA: TGTGCCAGCAGTGAAGCCGTATGGTACTTC
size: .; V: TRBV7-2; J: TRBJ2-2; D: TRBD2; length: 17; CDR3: CASSRRPSGGVGGELFF; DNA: TGTGCCAGCAGCCGCAGACCTAGCGGGGGGGTTGGCGGGGAGCTGTTTTTT
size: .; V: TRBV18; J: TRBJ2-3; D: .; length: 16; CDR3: CASSPQQTELTDTQYF; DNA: TGTGCCAGCTCACCACAACAGACCGAACTCACAGATACGCAGTATTTT